One and the same sample provided the 28 T cell receptor beta chains below, sequenced in a study of blood T cell repertoires in COVID-19. Sequenced by immunoSEQ multiplex PCR; TCRdb stores in-frame clones only, minus some. The top ten clones hold roughly 1.5% of a sample with about 140,000 clones, about four fifths of them seen once. The sample comprised peripheral blood. These receptors all come from a human donor in a cohort sampled during active COVID-19.

The V call is TRBV7-2, the J call TRBJ1-2; 12 bases fit TRBD1. This CDR3 is 17 amino acids long. Trimming took 6 bases from V and 4 from J; bases not matched to a gene: 12. The V gene's germline CDR1 is SGHTA and CDR2 FQGNSA. CDR3: CASSSEGTGGWVYGYTF. The CDR3 DNA sequence: TGTGCCAGCAGTTCGGAGGGGACAGGGGGCTGGGTCTATGGCTACACCTTC.

The V call is TRBV29-1, the J call TRBJ1-3, with D unresolved. V gave up 3 bases and J gave up 0 bases, with 3 bases separating them. The CDR3 spans 12 residues. Germline assignment: CDR1 SQVTM and CDR2 ANQGSEA. The DNA for the CDR3 is TGCAGCGTTGACCTCTCTGGAAACACCATATATTTT. Amino acid sequence: CSVDLSGNTIYF. Filled out from reference TRBV29-1 and TRBJ1-3, the complete variable domain reads SAVISQKPSRDICQRGTSLTIQCQVDSQVTMMFWYRQQPGQSLTLIATANQGSEATYESGFVIDKFPISRPNLTFSTLTVSNMSPEDSSIYLCSVDLSGNTIYFGEGSWLTVV.

The chain has TRBV6-5 and TRBJ1-2; 8 bases are a match to TRBD1. V lost 8 bases to trimming and J lost 0 bases; unmatched junction nucleotides: 2. CDR3 length: 13 residues. From germline, CDR1 is MNHEY and CDR2 SVGAGI. The CDR3 DNA reads as TGTGCCAGCTCGGACAGGGCTAACTATGGCTACACCTTC. Translating it yields CASSDRANYGYTF.

The V gene is TRBV6-5, the J gene TRBJ2-7, with 8 bases matching TRBD1. The V gene end was trimmed by 7 bases and the J gene end by 1 base; junction bases not matched to a gene: 6. This CDR3 has 14 amino acids. Germline-derived CDR1 and CDR2 are MNHEY and SVGAGI. The DNA for the CDR3 is TGTGCCAGCATTTCCCGACAGGGGTCCTACGAGCAGTACTTC. Its protein is CASISRQGSYEQYF.

The DNA for the CDR3 is TGCGCCAGCAGCATTGGAAGCGGGAGGGCCGGCAATGAGCAGTTCTTC. Translated, it gives CASSIGSGRAGNEQFF. The chain has TRBV5-1 and TRBJ2-1; 10 bases are a match to TRBD2. This CDR3 is 16 amino acids long. With V trimmed by 4 bases and J by 6 bases, 10 bases remained unmatched. Germline CDR1 is SGHRS and CDR2 is YFSETQ.

The gene calls are TRBV5-5 and TRBJ2-7, with TRBD1 matching over 8 bases. The CDR3 is 14 residues long. V was clipped by 3 bases and J by 2 bases; unmatched bases: 4. Germline V lookup: CDR1 SGHKS, CDR2 YYEKEE (reference sequence). CDR3 residues: CASSWGQEPYEQYF. Here the CDR3 DNA reads TGTGCCAGCAGCTGGGGACAGGAGCCCTACGAGCAGTACTTC.

This clone has a single count. The J gene is TRBJ2-1, the V gene TRBV28; 9 nucleotides align to TRBD1. There are 15 residues in the CDR3. V shed 3 bases and J 4 bases; nucleotides not matched to a gene: 4. The germline V gene encodes CDR1 MDHEN and CDR2 SYDVKM. CDR3 region: CASSFGTGRYNEQFF. The CDR3 nucleotides read TGTGCCAGCAGTTTCGGGACAGGGAGATACAATGAGCAGTTCTTC.

The chain links TRBV9 to TRBJ2-1; unclear D gene. This CDR3 is 13 amino acids long. Germline V gives CDR1 SGDLS, CDR2 YYNGEE. Deletions cut 4 bases from V and 9 bases from J, with 14 bases between. In nucleotides, the CDR3 is TGTGCCAGCAGCAGTGTTGGCGACTTTGAGCAGTTCTTC. Protein: CASSSVGDFEQFF.

The CDR3 bases are TGCGCCAGCAGTCGGGACAGGGTTGAAAAACTGTTTTTT. Translating gives CASSRDRVEKLFF. The chain combines TRBV5-1 with TRBJ1-4; the match to TRBD1 covers 9 bases. This CDR3 is 13 amino acids long. The ends lost 5 bases at V and 7 bases at J; junction bases unmatched: 3. In germline, CDR1 is SGHRS, CDR2 YFSETQ. Full variable domain (rest looked up from reference TRBV5-1 and TRBJ1-4): KAGVTQTPRYLIKTRGQQVTLSCSPISGHRSVSWYQQTPGQGLQFLFEYFSETQRNKGNFPGRFSGRQFSNSRSEMNVSTLELGDSALYLCASSRDRVEKLFFGSGTQLSVL.

This clone was detected once. The DNA for the CDR3 is TGTGCCAGCAGCTTAGGGGGGGGGACCAATCAGCCCCAGCATTTT. It encodes CASSLGGGTNQPQHF. J is TRBJ1-5 and V is TRBV11-2; D is perhaps TRBD1 (5 bases). The CDR3 is 15 amino acids. V lost 1 base and J lost 3, with 10 bases in between. Germline V gene lookup returns CDR1 SGHAT and CDR2 FQNNGV.

V is TRBV7-9 and J is TRBJ2-2; TRBD2 matches 7 bases. In germline, CDR1 is SEHNR, CDR2 FQNEAQ (reference sequence). The ends lost 1 base at V and 0 bases at J; junction bases unmatched: 8. The CDR3 length is 18 residues. The CDR3 spells CASSLGVAGSPNTGELFF. In DNA form, the CDR3 reads TGTGCCAGCAGCTTAGGGGTAGCGGGCTCCCCGAACACCGGGGAGCTGTTTTTT.

The V and J genes are TRBV11-2 and TRBJ2-7; possibly TRBD2 for D (5 bases). The CDR3 is made up of 14 amino acids. V lost 5 bases to trimming and J lost 3 bases, with 14 bases between them. Germline loops: CDR1 SGHAT, CDR2 FQNNGV. CDR3 DNA: TGTGCCAGCAGCCCACGGGGTGGATACTACGAGCAGTACTTC. Its translation is CASSPRGGYYEQYF.

This clone was seen more than once but under ten times. This chain links TRBV4-1 with TRBJ2-3; 16 positions match TRBD2. The CDR3 is made up of 21 amino acids. J was trimmed by 1 base and V by 4 bases; bases with no gene match: 14. CDR1 is MGHRA, CDR2 YSYEKL, per germline. In DNA form, the CDR3 reads TGCGCCAGCAGCCTTGCGGGGACTAGCGGGAGGGGGACCGGGGGCACAGATACGCAGTATTTT. Protein product: CASSLAGTSGRGTGGTDTQYF.

The rearrangement joins TRBV5-5 to TRBJ2-5; D not certain. The germline CDR1 and CDR2 sequences are SGHKS and YYEKEE (reference sequence). Trimming removed 4 bases at V and 1 base at J, with 14 bases between. The CDR3 is made up of 15 amino acids. The DNA of the CDR3 is TGTGCCAGCAGCCCGGATGGTGGGCTCCAAGAGACCCAGTACTTC. Its translation: CASSPDGGLQETQYF.

This chain joins TRBV29-1 and TRBJ2-5; tentatively, D is TRBD1 (6 bases). The germline gives CDR1 SQVTM, CDR2 ANQGSEA. Trimming cost V 5 bases and J 10 bases, with 23 bases left between them. The CDR3 has 14 residues. The CDR3 nucleotides are TGCAGCGTTCAGGTCTTGGGGGCTTTGGAGGACCAGTACTTC. Residues: CSVQVLGALEDQYF.

The gene calls are TRBV29-1 and TRBJ2-5; D may be TRBD1 (6 bases). Trimming took off 4 bases at V and 3 bases at J, with 9 bases between the two ends. Germline assignment: CDR1 SQVTM and CDR2 ANQGSEA. The CDR3 is 12 amino acids. CDR3 sequence (DNA): TGCAGCGTTGCCTCAGGGGAAGAGACCCAGTACTTC. Protein product: CSVASGEETQYF. Supplemented by reference TRBV29-1 and TRBJ2-5, the full variable domain reads SAVISQKPSRDICQRGTSLTIQCQVDSQVTMMFWYRQQPGQSLTLIATANQGSEATYESGFVIDKFPISRPNLTFSTLTVSNMSPEDSSIYLCSVASGEETQYFGPGTRLLVL.

V gene TRBV11-2 combines with J gene TRBJ2-7; 8 nucleotides agree with TRBD2. CDR3 length: 15 amino acids. With V trimmed by 5 bases and J by 0 bases, 6 bases remained unmatched. Germline V gives CDR1 SGHAT, CDR2 FQNNGV. CDR3 bases: TGTGCCAGCAGCCGTGAGCGGGGGTCCTCCTACGAGCAGTACTTC. Translating gives CASSRERGSSYEQYF.

The chain employs TRBV7-3 and TRBJ2-3; 12 bases map to TRBD2. Per the germline V gene, CDR1 is SGHTA and CDR2 is FQGTGA. The ends lost 4 bases at V and 9 bases at J; junction bases unmatched: 8. CDR3 length equals 15 residues. The CDR3 is CASSWGTSGLPTQYF. The CDR3, as DNA: TGTGCCAGCAGCTGGGGGACTAGCGGGCTTCCCACGCAGTATTTT.

The chain couples TRBV19 to TRBJ1-2, with 9 bases matching TRBD1. V gave up 6 bases and J gave up 6 bases; unmatched junction bases: 5. This CDR3 contains 13 residues. The germline gives CDR1 LNHDA, CDR2 SQIVND (reference sequence). CDR3 nucleotides: TGTGCCAGTAGGACTCGGGACAGGGATGGCTACACCTTC. Its protein is CASRTRDRDGYTF. The full variable domain, completed using reference TRBV19 and TRBJ1-2, is DGGITQSPKYLFRKEGQNVTLSCEQNLNHDAMYWYRQDPGQGLRLIYYSQIVNDFQKGDIAEGYSVSREKKESFPLTVTSAQKNPTAFYLCASRTRDRDGYTFGSGTRLTVV.

In this sample, this clone turned up once. The V gene is TRBV28, the J gene TRBJ2-7, with 11 bases aligning to TRBD2. The germline V gene has CDR1 MDHEN and CDR2 SYDVKM. The CDR3 sequence is 12 residues long. Losses at the gene ends were 8 bases for V and 13 bases for J; bases not matched to a gene: 10. In DNA, the CDR3 is TGTGCCAGCCTTAACCCGGGACTAGCGGCTTACTTC. Translating gives CASLNPGLAAYF.

This chain joins TRBV10-2 and TRBJ2-1, with 9 bases matching TRBD2. The CDR3 sequence is 16 residues long. Unmatched junction bases numbered 7, after V lost 0 bases and J lost 7 bases. The V gene's germline CDR1 is WSHSY and CDR2 SAAADI. CDR3 DNA sequence: TGCGCCAGCAGTGAGTCGAGGGCTAGCGGGGTGAATGAGCAGTTCTTC. It encodes CASSESRASGVNEQFF.

J is TRBJ1-3 and V is TRBV7-2, with 7 bases matching TRBD1. Per the germline V gene, CDR1 is SGHTA and CDR2 is FQGNSA. Trimming at V came to 2 bases and at J to 4 bases, leaving 5 bases not matched to a gene. This CDR3 contains 15 residues. CDR3 residues: CASSLTTGSGNTIYF. The CDR3 bases are TGTGCCAGCAGCTTAACGACAGGGTCCGGAAACACCATATATTTT.

The chain links TRBV3-1 (or the pseudogene TRBV3-2) to TRBJ1-2; no reliable D call. CDR1 is LGHDT, CDR2 YNNKEL, per germline (reference sequence). This CDR3 is built from 14 residues. V lost 1 base and J lost 2, with 8 bases in between. CDR3 in amino acids: CASSQATSNYGYTF. The CDR3 DNA sequence: TGTGCCAGCAGCCAAGCCACATCCAACTATGGCTACACCTTC.

J is TRBJ1-2 and V is TRBV28; maybe TRBD1 (5 bases). Germline assignment: CDR1 MDHEN and CDR2 SYDVKM. The CDR3 is 14 residues long. The ends were cut back, 1 base at V and 5 bases at J, with 11 bases in the middle. The CDR3: CASSLSRGVYGYTF. The DNA of the CDR3 is TGTGCCAGCAGTTTATCGCGGGGGGTTTATGGCTACACCTTC.

V gene TRBV5-5 combines with J gene TRBJ2-7; no clear D. Per germline, CDR1 SGHKS and CDR2 YYEKEE (reference sequence). Trimming removed 0 bases from V and 4 bases from J, with 11 bases in between. The CDR3 length is 14 residues. CDR3: CASSLEASPYEQYF. The CDR3 DNA reads as TGTGCCAGCAGCTTGGAAGCCTCGCCTTACGAGCAGTACTTC.

This chain connects TRBV27 to TRBJ2-7; possibly TRBD1 for D (6 bases). V dropped 2 bases and J dropped 2 bases, with 13 bases sitting between them. CDR1 and CDR2 from the germline V gene are MNHEY and SMNVEV (reference sequence). The CDR3 loop spans 15 amino acids. The CDR3 is CASSLDSGQTYEQYF. The CDR3 coding sequence is TGTGCCAGCAGTTTAGACTCCGGACAGACCTACGAGCAGTACTTC.

In its sample, this clone was seen once. The gene calls are TRBV28 and TRBJ1-5, with D possibly TRBD1 on 5 matching bases. Trimming removed 6 bases from V and 3 bases from J, with 15 bases in between. Germline V gene data show CDR1 as MDHEN and CDR2 as SYDVKM. CDR3 length: 15 amino acids. The CDR3 DNA reads TGTGCCAGCAGCTACCATACAGGTACCAATCAGCCCCAGCATTTT. Translation: CASSYHTGTNQPQHF.

This clone was found once. The rearrangement uses TRBV7-3 and TRBJ2-1; maybe TRBD2 (5 bases). This CDR3 is built from 15 residues. In germline, CDR1 is SGHTA, CDR2 FQGTGA. Trimming removed 1 base from V and 2 bases from J, with 9 bases in between. In nucleotides, the CDR3 is TGTGCCAGCAGCTTAATGGCGGGTCCCTACAATGAGCAGTTCTTC. Protein product: CASSLMAGPYNEQFF.